The rows below give T cell receptor beta chains drawn from one sample of a study of response to subunit inactivated influenza vaccine. From the RT-PCR reads, TCRdb called clonotypes with MiXCR, one entry per CDR3 protein. The data hold about 570,000 distinct CDR3 sequences, with roughly 12% observed a single time. These same data were also listed under a study on T cells expressing NK-cell markers.

This specimen consisted of PBMCs from blood, obtained on the day of vaccination. These receptors came from a man over 45 who received an inactivated influenza vaccine. Each CDR3 is given without its conserved first and last residue. A D gene is named only where the DNA matches it firmly.

d_call j_call v_call cdr3_aa
. TRBJ2-1 TRBV3-1 ASSQDQVPHNEQF
. TRBJ2-4 TRBV28 ASSLLTPGTGNIQY
. TRBJ2-3 TRBV5-1 ASSLGDVGDTQY
TRBD1 TRBJ1-3 TRBV5-1 ASSSMGQAASGNTIY
. TRBJ2-7 TRBV29-1 SVQPTGGYEQY
TRBD2 TRBJ2-2 TRBV4-3 ASSPRDRLAGGPHGELF
TRBD1 TRBJ1-1 TRBV6-2/TRBV6-3 ASSQDRDYTEAF
. TRBJ1-1 TRBV25-1 ASSEYHPAKAEAF
TRBD1 TRBJ2-7 TRBV28 ASSVGQDHYEQY
. TRBJ1-6 TRBV6-2/TRBV6-3 ASSLTSDNSPLH
TRBD1 TRBJ2-6 TRBV6-5 ASSYSGTGFSGANVLT
. TRBJ1-1 TRBV6-5 ASSYNTGGSTEAF
TRBD1 TRBJ2-2 TRBV29-1 SVQDRANTGELF
. TRBJ1-1 TRBV7-9 ASSSGRVITEAF
. TRBJ2-3 TRBV6-2/TRBV6-3 ASLGRGRGTDTQY
TRBD1 TRBJ2-7 TRBV6-5 ASSYEPRGQTYEQY
TRBD2 TRBJ2-1 TRBV15 ATSALAGGYNEQF
. TRBJ1-1 TRBV16 ASSQVRADNTEAF